Following are 18 T cell receptor beta chains from one sample sequenced in a study of tumor-infiltrating lymphocytes in primary liver carcinoma. Co-extracted RNA and DNA came from around 18-30 mg of unsorted bulk tissue. Starting material of about 0.45 ug total RNA yielded TCR beta cDNA via a constant-region primer. What produced the TCR beta libraries was three nested multiplex PCR rounds using slightly modified ARM-PCR. PCR rounds one and two used TRBV1-TRBV30 forward primers with a C-beta reverse primer for roughly 10 cycles each. TCRdb reprocessed the multiplex PCR reads via MiXCR and lists one record per CDR3 protein. The sample shows approximately 47,000 distinct CDR3 sequences, about 70% of them seen only once. Material for sequencing was liver tumor tissue from sampling region 3. Subset described: tumor region T3, left-lateral pole. These receptors came from a man aged 35 to 55 with primary liver carcinoma and hepatitis B virus infection.

CDR3 amino acids: CASSQKGLTNYEQYF. The CDR3 coding sequence is TGCGCCAGCAGCCAAAAAGGACTAACAAACTACGAGCAGTACTTC. The V call is TRBV4-1, the J call TRBJ2-7; TRBD2 might be the D (6 bases). CDR1 is MGHRA, CDR2 YSYEKL, per germline. CDR3 length: 15 residues. V was cut by 2 bases and J by 3 bases, with 14 bases left in between.

Comments on this clonotype: Germline and junction disagree at one end, which may indicate a read error. V usage is TRBV29-1 and J usage is TRBJ1-4; D is uncertain. Germline CDR1 SQVTM, CDR2 ANQGSEA. This CDR3 region has 13 residues. The CDR3 sequence: CSVEKNSNVKLFF. Written as DNA, the CDR3 is TGCAGCGTCGAGAAGAACAGTAATGTAAAACTGTTTTTT.

Details on this clonotype: The junction departs from germline at one end; a sequencing error may be responsible. The chain employs TRBV10-3 and TRBJ2-1, with TRBD1 matching 9 bases. In germline, CDR1 is ENHRY, CDR2 SYGVKD. The CDR3 is 15 residues long. CDR3 region: CAISDTGGAYNEQLF. In DNA form, the CDR3 reads TGTGCCATCAGTGACACAGGGGGCGCGTACAATGAGCAACTCTTC.

This clonotype was detected only once. The chain links TRBV4-2 to TRBJ2-1; TRBD2 agrees at 10 bases. The germline V gene has CDR1 LGHNA and CDR2 YNFKEQ. V lost 6 bases, J lost 6 bases, and 11 bases stayed unmatched. This CDR3 is 16 amino acids long. This chain's CDR3 is CASSVTGASGGNEQFF. Here the CDR3 DNA reads TGTGCCAGCAGTGTAACCGGGGCTAGCGGGGGCAATGAGCAGTTCTTC.

In regard to this clonotype: The junction departs from the called germline gene at one end, perhaps through a read error. V and J are TRBV9 and TRBJ2-7; TRBD2 aligns across 9 bases. The CDR3 is made up of 16 amino acids. CDR1 is SGDLS and CDR2 is YYNGEE in the germline V gene. The CDR3 region is CASSVEGAGGFYGQYF. The CDR3 DNA is TGTGCCAGCAGCGTAGAGGGAGCGGGAGGCTTCTACGGGCAGTACTTC.

As for this clonotype: One junction end does not reproduce the germline sequence, and a read error may be involved. The gene calls are TRBV11-2 and TRBJ2-2, with 12 bases fitting TRBD2. This CDR3 has 17 residues. CDR1 and CDR2 (germline): SGHAT, FQNNGV. The CDR3: CVSSLLAGGPGTGELFF. The DNA for the CDR3 is TGTGTCAGCAGCTTACTAGCGGGAGGACCTGGCACCGGGGAACTGTTTTTT. The full variable domain, with the rest looked up from reference TRBV11-2 and TRBJ2-2, is EAGVAQSPRYKIIEKRQSVAFWCNPISGHATLYWYQQILGQGPKLLIQFQNNGVVDDSQLPKDRFSAERLKGVDSTLKIQPAKLEDSAVYLCVSSLLAGGPGTGELFFGEGSRLTVL.

Notes on this clonotype: This is likely a read error, given that the CDR3 carries no conserved phenylalanine or tryptophan at its end. The V call is TRBV6-1, the J call TRBJ2-2; 7 positions match TRBD1. The CDR3 length is 14 residues. Germline CDR1 is MNHNS and CDR2 is SASEGT. Trimming took 5 bases from V and 6 from J; bases not matched to a gene: 6. The CDR3 sequence is CASSTLGTAGELFL. DNA for the CDR3: TGTGCCAGCAGTACCCTCGGGACAGCCGGGGAGCTGTTTCTA.

The chain combines TRBV20-1 with TRBJ2-3, with TRBD2 identical over 9 bases. This CDR3 spans 15 amino acids. Germline loops: CDR1 DFQATT, CDR2 SNEGSKA (reference sequence). The junction had 5 bases not matched to a gene; V was cut back by 3 bases and J by 1 base. Here the CDR3 DNA reads TGCAGTGCTAGGCCTCGGACTAGCGGCACAGATACGCAGTATTTT. It is translated as CSARPRTSGTDTQYF.

The genes are TRBV14 and TRBJ2-7; no reliable D call. The CDR3 is 14 amino acids. Trimming shortened V by 6 bases and J by 3 bases, and 15 bases separated the two germline ends. Germline V gives CDR1 SGHDN, CDR2 FVKESK. CDR3 sequence: CASRRTPANYEQYF. CDR3 sequence (DNA): TGTGCCAGCAGACGGACCCCCGCAAACTACGAGCAGTACTTC. The full variable domain, completed using reference TRBV14 and TRBJ2-7, is EAGVTQFPSHSVIEKGQTVTLRCDPISGHDNLYWYRRVMGKEIKFLLHFVKESKQDESGMPNNRFLAERTGGTYSTLKVQPAELEDSGVYFCASRRTPANYEQYFGPGTRLTVT.

The gene calls are TRBV12-3 or TRBV12-4 and TRBJ2-1; 8 bases fit TRBD2. The CDR3 is made up of 15 amino acids. Trimming removed 8 bases from V and 8 bases from J; junction bases left unmatched: 14. CDR3 sequence: CASSLRAGGQDEQFF. CDR3 nucleotide sequence: TGTGCCAGCTCCCTTAGGGCGGGGGGTCAGGATGAGCAGTTCTTC.

Turning to this clonotype: One end of the junction does not line up with germline, which may come from a read error. This chain uses TRBV11-2 with TRBJ2-5, with a weak D call TRBD2 (6 bases). Per the germline V gene, CDR1 is SGHAT and CDR2 is FQNNGV. The CDR3 has 16 amino acids. CDR3 coding DNA: TGTGGCTGCAGATCCCGGGACTCGGCCCACCAAGAGACGCAGTACTTC. This encodes CGCRSRDSAHQETQYF.

A note on this clonotype: The junction shows a germline mismatch at one end, possibly a read error. DNA for the CDR3: TGTGCCAGCCGTGAAGTGGGGGGGGCTGGACGTGGCTGCACCTTC. Translation: CASREVGGAGRGCTF. This sequence joins TRBV6-1 and TRBJ1-2, with D possibly TRBD1 on 6 matching bases. The germline V gene has CDR1 MNHNS and CDR2 SASEGT. The length of the CDR3 is 15 residues.

As regards this clonotype: A much bigger clone sits one base away, suggesting this may be a read error. CDR3 nucleotides: TGTGCCAGCAGCTCTACCGAGACTAGCTTCACAGATACGCAGTATTTT. Translation gives CASSSTETSFTDTQYF. The chain employs TRBV5-8 and TRBJ2-3, with 7 bases identical to TRBD2. Trimming took 3 bases from V and 2 from J; bases not matched to a gene: 9. Germline CDR1 reads SGHTS; CDR2 reads YDEGEE. This CDR3 contains 16 residues.

This clonotype turned up a few times. A much larger clone differs by one base, so this may be a read error. The V call is TRBV28, the J call TRBJ2-7, with TRBD1 matching 9 bases. Germline trimming cut 7 bases from V and 2 bases from J; bases unmatched to any gene: 6. This CDR3 has 14 amino acids. Per germline, CDR1 MDHEN and CDR2 SYDVKM. CDR3 in DNA: TGTGCCAGCAACCGGACAGGGGTGACCTACGAGCAGTACTTC. Residues: CASNRTGVTYEQYF.

In the case of this clonotype: This may be a read error, as it is one base from a much larger clone. The chain employs TRBV7-9 and TRBJ2-3, with 8 bases lining up with TRBD1. The ends lost 5 bases at V and 4 bases at J; junction bases unmatched: 5. This CDR3 spans 14 amino acids. The germline V gene has CDR1 SEHNR and CDR2 FQNEAQ (reference sequence). The CDR3 loop reads CASSRSQGADTQYF. CDR3 nucleotide sequence: TGTGCCAGCAGCCGATCACAGGGGGCAGATACGCAGTATTTT.

Worth noting for this clonotype: This may be a read error: a much more frequent sequence differs by one nucleotide. J is TRBJ2-5 and V is TRBV30; D is perhaps TRBD2 (5 bases). V was trimmed by 1 base and J by 2 bases, leaving 11 bases between them. Looked up from germline, CDR1 is GTSNPN and CDR2 is SVGIG (reference sequence). This CDR3 contains 14 residues. CDR3 nucleotide sequence: TGTGCCTGGAGTGGAGGGATATTACAAGAGACCCAGTACTTC. Protein product: CAWSGGILQETQYF.

For this clonotype: The junction and the germline gene differ at one end; a read error may be behind it. This chain uses TRBV7-9 with TRBJ2-7; D may be TRBD1 or TRBD2 (5 bases each). Germline CDR1 and CDR2: SEHNR and FQNEAQ (reference sequence). The CDR3 runs 15 residues. The CDR3 spells CASSRAVGGTYEQYF. DNA for the CDR3: TGTGCCAGCAGTAGAGCAGTAGGTGGGACCTACGAGCAATACTTC.

Ten or more counts support this clonotype. A single base separates this from a much larger clone, so it may be a read error. The gene calls are TRBV29-1 and TRBJ2-1; D is ambiguous. The V gene lost 8 bases and the J gene lost 6 bases, with 11 bases spanning the gap. In germline, CDR1 is SQVTM, CDR2 ANQGSEA. The CDR3 contains 11 residues. CDR3 in amino acids: CSPRLGNEQFF. The CDR3, as DNA: TGCAGCCCCCGGCTAGGCAATGAGCAGTTCTTC.